This is a list of T cell receptor beta chains from one sample in a study of preoperative IRX-2 immunotherapy in early breast cancer. Measured with immunoSEQ multiplex PCR; TCRdb has only the in-frame clones, and not every one. The sample includes roughly 99,000 clones, 80% to 90% of them seen just once. The source was tumor tissue, collected after IRX-2 immunotherapy. The receptors were gathered from a human donor with breast cancer. Each CDR3 is given with its conserved first and last residue. D genes are given only for firm matches. Not all rows give a size; the values are once, few, many and, for expanded clones, a class.

DNA: TGTGCCATCAGTGAGTCGGGGGGCAGAGAGACCCAGTACTTC; CDR3: CAISESGGRETQYF; J: TRBJ2-5; V: TRBV10-3; size: once; D: .
DNA: TGTGCCAGTAGTTCTAATAGCGGGGGCTCCGTGACCCAGTACTTC; CDR3: CASSSNSGGSVTQYF; J: TRBJ2-5; V: TRBV19; size: .; D: TRBD2
DNA: TGCGCCAGCAGCTCCACCGGGACAAATACTGAAGCTTTCTTT; CDR3: CASSSTGTNTEAFF; J: TRBJ1-1; V: TRBV5-1; size: .; D: .
DNA: TGTGCCAGCAGAAAGGGGGACAGGGGGAACACTGAAGCTTTCTTT; CDR3: CASRKGDRGNTEAFF; J: TRBJ1-1; V: TRBV6-8; size: once; D: TRBD1
DNA: TGTGCCAGTGGACAGGGAAGTGAAAAACTGTTTTTT; CDR3: CASGQGSEKLFF; J: TRBJ1-4; V: TRBV19; size: .; D: TRBD1
DNA: TGCGCCAGCAGCTCCCGACCTAGCTCTGGGGCCAACGTCCTGACTTTC; CDR3: CASSSRPSSGANVLTF; J: TRBJ2-6; V: TRBV5-1; size: few; D: .
DNA: TGTGCCAGCAGTGGGTCGCCGCCCTACGAGCAGTACTTC; CDR3: CASSGSPPYEQYF; J: TRBJ2-7; V: TRBV28; size: .; D: .
DNA: TGCGCCAGCAGCTTGGCGGGGGGCGCAAGCTCTGGGGCCAACGTCCTGACTTTC; CDR3: CASSLAGGASSGANVLTF; J: TRBJ2-6; V: TRBV5-1; size: .; D: .
DNA: TGCGCCAGCAGCCAGACTCAGACCCGCAGAGGTCTAGGTAATGAGCAGTTCTTC; CDR3: CASSQTQTRRGLGNEQFF; J: TRBJ2-1; V: TRBV1; size: .; D: .
DNA: TGTGCCAGCAGACAGGACAGGGAGCGCGAGCAGTTCTTC; CDR3: CASRQDREREQFF; J: TRBJ2-1; V: TRBV28; size: .; D: TRBD1
DNA: TGTGCCAGCAAGTGGGGACTAGCGGGAGTATCAGATACGCAGTATTTT; CDR3: CASKWGLAGVSDTQYF; J: TRBJ2-3; V: TRBV9; size: .; D: TRBD2
DNA: TGTGCCATCGGTTCGCAGGGCTCCTACGAGCAGTACTTC; CDR3: CAIGSQGSYEQYF; J: TRBJ2-7; V: TRBV6-8; size: few; D: .
DNA: TGCGCCAGCAGTGAGTCGGCCATGACTGAAGCTTTCTTT; CDR3: CASSESAMTEAFF; J: TRBJ1-1; V: TRBV10-2; size: .; D: .
DNA: TGTGCCTGGAAATCGAGCGGGTCTTACTACGAGCAGTACTTC; CDR3: CAWKSSGSYYEQYF; J: TRBJ2-7; V: TRBV30; size: .; D: .
DNA: TGTGCCAGTAGTGCGGGGAGCTCCTACAATGAGCAGTTCTTC; CDR3: CASSAGSSYNEQFF; J: TRBJ2-1; V: TRBV19; size: .; D: .
DNA: TGTGCCACCTCCCCTGGACAGAGAGGGGATCAGCCCCAGCATTTT; CDR3: CATSPGQRGDQPQHF; J: TRBJ1-5; V: TRBV15; size: .; D: .
DNA: TGTGCCAGCAGTTACTCGTCAGGGATTCAGATCCACGAGCAGTACTTC; CDR3: CASSYSSGIQIHEQYF; J: TRBJ2-7; V: TRBV6-8; size: .; D: .
DNA: TGCGCCAGCAAGGAGCAGGGACTTGGCTCCTACGAGCAGTACTTC; CDR3: CASKEQGLGSYEQYF; J: TRBJ2-7; V: TRBV5-1; size: once; D: .
DNA: TGTGCCAGTACCGCCTCGTACAGGGTTGCTTTCTTT; CDR3: CASTASYRVAFF; J: TRBJ1-1; V: TRBV19; size: few; D: .
DNA: TGTGCCAGTAGTTCCCCCCTATCTGGTGGCCGGGGCTACACCTTC; CDR3: CASSSPLSGGRGYTF; J: TRBJ1-2; V: TRBV19; size: .; D: .
DNA: TGTGCCAGCAGCCCCGAGACTAGCGCGTACGAGCAGTACTTC; CDR3: CASSPETSAYEQYF; J: TRBJ2-7; V: TRBV6-8; size: few; D: TRBD2
DNA: TGTGCCAGCTCACCGGACGGCTATGGCTACACCTTC; CDR3: CASSPDGYGYTF; J: TRBJ1-2; V: TRBV18; size: .; D: .
DNA: TGTGCCAGCAGTTACGACAGCCTTGGGCGTCGCGGGGCCAACGTCCTGACTTTC; CDR3: CASSYDSLGRRGANVLTF; J: TRBJ2-6; V: TRBV6-4; size: once; D: .
DNA: TGTGCCAGTACCCGAGGGGTCGCCGGGGAGCTGTTTTTT; CDR3: CASTRGVAGELFF; J: TRBJ2-2; V: TRBV19; size: .; D: .
DNA: TGTGCCTGGAGTGTAGGACAGAACTATGGCTACACCTTC; CDR3: CAWSVGQNYGYTF; J: TRBJ1-2; V: TRBV30; size: .; D: .
DNA: TGTGCCAGCAGCACACAGGGAGGGAATGAAAAACTGTTTTTT; CDR3: CASSTQGGNEKLFF; J: TRBJ1-4; V: TRBV7-6; size: .; D: .
DNA: TGTGCCAGCTCGGGCAGTGGGGGTTACGAGCAGTACTTC; CDR3: CASSGSGGYEQYF; J: TRBJ2-7; V: TRBV19; size: .; D: .
DNA: TGTGCCAGCAGCTCTCCTGGGGCCCTGCCGCATCAGCCCCAGCATTTT; CDR3: CASSSPGALPHQPQHF; J: TRBJ1-5; V: TRBV7-7; size: .; D: .
DNA: TGTGCCAGCAGTATGGGACAGGGGTTCGGGGAGCTGTTTTTT; CDR3: CASSMGQGFGELFF; J: TRBJ2-2; V: TRBV6-8; size: few; D: TRBD1
DNA: TGCAGCGTAACGGGGTTGGGGGACAATGAGCAGTTCTTC; CDR3: CSVTGLGDNEQFF; J: TRBJ2-1; V: TRBV29-1; size: .; D: .
DNA: TGTGCCAGCTCCCCAGAGACAGGCCTTGAAGCTTTCTTT; CDR3: CASSPETGLEAFF; J: TRBJ1-1; V: TRBV18; size: .; D: .
DNA: TGTGCCTGGCGGGACAGGGCGAGGACTGAAGCTTTCTTT; CDR3: CAWRDRARTEAFF; J: TRBJ1-1; V: TRBV30; size: .; D: TRBD1
DNA: TGTGCCAGCGGGAGAGGGACAGGGGGCGCTGGGGCCAACGTCCTGACTTTC; CDR3: CASGRGTGGAGANVLTF; J: TRBJ2-6; V: TRBV11-3; size: once; D: TRBD1
DNA: TGTGCCAGCAGCTGGAAGGGGCTATATGGCTACACCTTC; CDR3: CASSWKGLYGYTF; J: TRBJ1-2; V: TRBV28; size: .; D: .
DNA: TGTGCCAGCAGGGGACAGGCGAACACCGGGGAGCTGTTTTTT; CDR3: CASRGQANTGELFF; J: TRBJ2-2; V: TRBV28; size: .; D: TRBD1
DNA: TGTGCCAGTAGCCGGACTGCGGGGTCTAACTATGGCTACACCTTC; CDR3: CASSRTAGSNYGYTF; J: TRBJ1-2; V: TRBV19; size: .; D: .
DNA: TGTGCTAGTGGCTTCGGGACAGGGAGTCTGGGTGAGCAGTTCTTC; CDR3: CASGFGTGSLGEQFF; J: TRBJ2-1; V: TRBV12-5; size: .; D: TRBD1
DNA: TGCGCCAGCAGTGAGGCGGCAGATACGCAGTATTTT; CDR3: CASSEAADTQYF; J: TRBJ2-3; V: TRBV10-2; size: .; D: .
DNA: TGTGCCAGCAGCAAGACAGGGACAACTAATGAAAAACTGTTTTTT; CDR3: CASSKTGTTNEKLFF; J: TRBJ1-4; V: TRBV11-3; size: .; D: TRBD1
DNA: TGTGCCAGCAAGCGTGGGACAGACAGCAATCAGCCCCAGCATTTT; CDR3: CASKRGTDSNQPQHF; J: TRBJ1-5; V: TRBV6-8; size: once; D: TRBD1
DNA: TGTGCCAGTAGGGATAGGGACTCAGCCTACGAGCAGTACTTC; CDR3: CASRDRDSAYEQYF; J: TRBJ2-7; V: TRBV19; size: .; D: .
DNA: TGTGCCAGCTCACCAGGGACTGATTCCTACAATGAGCAGTTCTTC; CDR3: CASSPGTDSYNEQFF; J: TRBJ2-1; V: TRBV18; size: once; D: .
DNA: TGTGCCAGCAGTTACTCCCCCGGACTGGTAGGGGGCCCCCTCCACTTT; CDR3: CASSYSPGLVGGPLHF; J: TRBJ1-6; V: TRBV6-8; size: .; D: TRBD1
DNA: TGTGCCAGCTCACCGTACGGGACAGACAATCAGCCCCAGCATTTT; CDR3: CASSPYGTDNQPQHF; J: TRBJ1-5; V: TRBV18; size: .; D: TRBD1
DNA: TGCGCCAGCAGTGAGAGCAGAAACTATGGCTACACCTTC; CDR3: CASSESRNYGYTF; J: TRBJ1-2; V: TRBV10-1; size: .; D: .
DNA: TGTGCCTGGAGTAGCCTACGCTGGGGAAACTATGGCTACACCTTC; CDR3: CAWSSLRWGNYGYTF; J: TRBJ1-2; V: TRBV30; size: .; D: .